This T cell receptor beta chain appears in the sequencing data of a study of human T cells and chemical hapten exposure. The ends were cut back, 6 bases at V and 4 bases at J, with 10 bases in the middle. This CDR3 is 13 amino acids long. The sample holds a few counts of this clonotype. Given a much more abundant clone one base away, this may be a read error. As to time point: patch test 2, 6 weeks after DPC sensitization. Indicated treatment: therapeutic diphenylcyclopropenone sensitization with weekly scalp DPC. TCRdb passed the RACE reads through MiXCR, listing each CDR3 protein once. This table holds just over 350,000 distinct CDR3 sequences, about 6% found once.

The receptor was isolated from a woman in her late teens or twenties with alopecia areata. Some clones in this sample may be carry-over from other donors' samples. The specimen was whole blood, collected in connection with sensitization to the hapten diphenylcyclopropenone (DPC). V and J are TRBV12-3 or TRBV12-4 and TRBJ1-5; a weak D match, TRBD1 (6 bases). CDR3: CASSRDMNQPQHF. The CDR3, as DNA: TGTGCCAGCAGCCGGGACATGAATCAGCCCCAGCATTTT.